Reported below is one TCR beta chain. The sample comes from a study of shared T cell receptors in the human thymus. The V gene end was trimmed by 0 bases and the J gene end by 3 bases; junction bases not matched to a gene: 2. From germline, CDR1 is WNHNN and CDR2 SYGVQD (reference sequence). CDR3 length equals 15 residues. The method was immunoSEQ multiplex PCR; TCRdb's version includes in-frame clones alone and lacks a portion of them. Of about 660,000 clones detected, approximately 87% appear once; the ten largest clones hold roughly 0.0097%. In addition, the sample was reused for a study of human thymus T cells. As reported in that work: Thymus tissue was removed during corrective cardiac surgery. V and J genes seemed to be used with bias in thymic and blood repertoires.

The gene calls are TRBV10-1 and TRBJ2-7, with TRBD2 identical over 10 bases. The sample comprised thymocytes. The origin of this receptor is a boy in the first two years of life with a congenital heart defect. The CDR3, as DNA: TGCGCCAGCAGTGAGTCAATAGCGGGAGGCTACGAGCAGTACTTC. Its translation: CASSESIAGGYEQYF.